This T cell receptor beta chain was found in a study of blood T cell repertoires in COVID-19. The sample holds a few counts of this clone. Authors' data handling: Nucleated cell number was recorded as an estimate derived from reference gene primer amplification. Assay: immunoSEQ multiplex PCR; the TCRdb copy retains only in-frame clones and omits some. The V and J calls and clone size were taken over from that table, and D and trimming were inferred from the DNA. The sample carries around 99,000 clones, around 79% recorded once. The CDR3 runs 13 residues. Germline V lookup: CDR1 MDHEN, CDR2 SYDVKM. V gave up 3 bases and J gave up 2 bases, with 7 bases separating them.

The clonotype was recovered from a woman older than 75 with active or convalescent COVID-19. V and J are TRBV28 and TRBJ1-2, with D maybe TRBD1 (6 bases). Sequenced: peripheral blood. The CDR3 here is CASSFGQNYGYTF. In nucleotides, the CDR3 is TGTGCCAGCAGTTTCGGACAGAACTATGGCTACACCTTC.